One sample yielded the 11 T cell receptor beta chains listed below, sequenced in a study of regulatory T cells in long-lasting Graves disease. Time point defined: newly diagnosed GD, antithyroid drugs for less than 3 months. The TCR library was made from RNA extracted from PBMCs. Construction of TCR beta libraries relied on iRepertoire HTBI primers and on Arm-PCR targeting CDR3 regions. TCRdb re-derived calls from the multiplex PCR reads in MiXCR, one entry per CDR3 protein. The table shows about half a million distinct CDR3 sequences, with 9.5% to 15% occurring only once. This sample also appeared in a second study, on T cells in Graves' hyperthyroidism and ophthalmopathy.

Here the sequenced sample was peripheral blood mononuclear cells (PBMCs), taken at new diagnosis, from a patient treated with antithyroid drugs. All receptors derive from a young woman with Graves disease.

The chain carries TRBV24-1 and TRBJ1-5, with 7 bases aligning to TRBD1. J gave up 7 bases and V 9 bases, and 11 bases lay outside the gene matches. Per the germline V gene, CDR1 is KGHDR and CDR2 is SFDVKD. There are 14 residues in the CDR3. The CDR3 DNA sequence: TGTGCCACCGGAAATGACAGGGAGGAACAGCCCCAGCATTTT. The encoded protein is CATGNDREEQPQHF.

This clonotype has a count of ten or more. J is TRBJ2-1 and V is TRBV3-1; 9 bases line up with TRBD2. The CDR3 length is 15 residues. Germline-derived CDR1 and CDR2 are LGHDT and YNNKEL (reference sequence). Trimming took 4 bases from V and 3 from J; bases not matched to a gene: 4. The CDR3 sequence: CASSPSGTLYNEQFF. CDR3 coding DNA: TGTGCCAGCAGCCCTAGCGGGACCCTCTACAATGAGCAGTTCTTC.

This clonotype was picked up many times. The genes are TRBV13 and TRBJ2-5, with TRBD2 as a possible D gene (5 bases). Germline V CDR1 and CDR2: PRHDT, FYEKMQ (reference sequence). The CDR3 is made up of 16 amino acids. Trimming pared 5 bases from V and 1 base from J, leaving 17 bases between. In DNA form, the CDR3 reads TGTGCCAGCAGCCAAAGCCGACTATCTCCCCAAGAGACCCAGTACTTC. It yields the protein CASSQSRLSPQETQYF.

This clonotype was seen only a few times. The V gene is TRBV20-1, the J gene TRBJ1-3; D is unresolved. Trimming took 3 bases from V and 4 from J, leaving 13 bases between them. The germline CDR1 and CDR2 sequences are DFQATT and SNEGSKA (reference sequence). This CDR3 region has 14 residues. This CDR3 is CSASWAKSGNTIYF. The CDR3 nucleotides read TGCAGTGCTAGTTGGGCAAAATCAGGAAACACCATATATTTT.

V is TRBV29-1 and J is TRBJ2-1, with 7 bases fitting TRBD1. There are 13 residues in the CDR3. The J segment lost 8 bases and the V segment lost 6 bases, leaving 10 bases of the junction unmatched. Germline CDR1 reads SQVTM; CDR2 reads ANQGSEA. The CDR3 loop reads CSVWTGLSDEQFF. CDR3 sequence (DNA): TGCAGCGTCTGGACAGGATTAAGTGATGAGCAGTTCTTC.

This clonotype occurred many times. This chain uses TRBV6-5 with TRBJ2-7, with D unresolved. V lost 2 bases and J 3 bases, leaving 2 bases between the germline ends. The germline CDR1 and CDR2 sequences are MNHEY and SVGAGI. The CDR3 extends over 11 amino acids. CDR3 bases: TGTGCCAGCAGTTACCACTACGAGCAGTACTTC. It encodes CASSYHYEQYF.

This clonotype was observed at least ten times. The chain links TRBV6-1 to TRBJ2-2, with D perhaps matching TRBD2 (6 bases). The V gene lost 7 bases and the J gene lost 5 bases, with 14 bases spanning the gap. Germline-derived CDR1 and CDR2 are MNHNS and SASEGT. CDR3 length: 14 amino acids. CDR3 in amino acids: CASTGGIATGELFF. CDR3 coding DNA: TGTGCCAGCACGGGCGGGATCGCGACCGGGGAGCTGTTTTTT.

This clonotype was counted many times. CDR3 bases: TGTGCCAGCAGCTTTGCAGCCGGAGAAGAGCAGTACTTC. It encodes CASSFAAGEEQYF. This sequence joins TRBV11-2 and TRBJ2-7; D gene ambiguous. V was pared by 3 bases and J by 7 bases, with 13 bases between. This CDR3 spans 13 amino acids. CDR1 and CDR2 from the germline V gene are SGHAT and FQNNGV.

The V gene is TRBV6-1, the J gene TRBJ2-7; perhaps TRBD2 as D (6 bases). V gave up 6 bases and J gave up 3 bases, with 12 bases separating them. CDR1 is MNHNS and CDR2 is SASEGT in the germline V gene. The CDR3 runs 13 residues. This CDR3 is CASRTGLIYEQYF. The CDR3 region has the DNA TGTGCCAGCAGAACGGGACTCATCTACGAGCAGTACTTC.

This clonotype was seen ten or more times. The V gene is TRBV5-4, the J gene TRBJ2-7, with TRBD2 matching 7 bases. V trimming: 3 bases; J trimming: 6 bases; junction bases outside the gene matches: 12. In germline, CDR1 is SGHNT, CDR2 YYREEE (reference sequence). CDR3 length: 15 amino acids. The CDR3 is CASSWGGLIRSEQYF. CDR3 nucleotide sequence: TGTGCCAGCAGCTGGGGGGGACTTATTAGGAGCGAGCAGTACTTC. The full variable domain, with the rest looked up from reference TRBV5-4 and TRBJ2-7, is ETGVTQSPTHLIKTRGQQVTLRCSSQSGHNTVSWYQQALGQGPQFIFQYYREEENGRGNFPPRFSGLQFPNYSSELNVNALELDDSALYLCASSWGGLIRSEQYFGPGTRLTVT.

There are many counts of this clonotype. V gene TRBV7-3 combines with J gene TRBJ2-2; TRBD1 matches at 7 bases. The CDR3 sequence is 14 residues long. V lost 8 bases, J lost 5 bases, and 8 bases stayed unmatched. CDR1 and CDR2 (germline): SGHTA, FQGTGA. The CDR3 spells CASLEAGGTGELFF. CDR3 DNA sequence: TGTGCCAGCTTAGAAGCAGGGGGAACCGGGGAGCTGTTTTTT.